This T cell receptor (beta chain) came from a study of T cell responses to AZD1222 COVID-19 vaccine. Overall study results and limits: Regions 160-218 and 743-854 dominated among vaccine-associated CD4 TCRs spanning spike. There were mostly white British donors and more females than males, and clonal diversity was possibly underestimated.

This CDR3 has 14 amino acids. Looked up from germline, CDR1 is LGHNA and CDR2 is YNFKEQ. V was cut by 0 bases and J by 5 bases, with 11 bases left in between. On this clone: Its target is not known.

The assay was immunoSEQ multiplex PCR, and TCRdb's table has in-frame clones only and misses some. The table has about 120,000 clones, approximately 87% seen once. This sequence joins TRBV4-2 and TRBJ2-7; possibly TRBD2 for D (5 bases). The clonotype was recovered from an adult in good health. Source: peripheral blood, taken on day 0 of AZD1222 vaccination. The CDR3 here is CASSQELVLDEQYF. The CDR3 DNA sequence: TGTGCCAGCAGCCAAGAACTAGTATTAGACGAGCAGTACTTC.